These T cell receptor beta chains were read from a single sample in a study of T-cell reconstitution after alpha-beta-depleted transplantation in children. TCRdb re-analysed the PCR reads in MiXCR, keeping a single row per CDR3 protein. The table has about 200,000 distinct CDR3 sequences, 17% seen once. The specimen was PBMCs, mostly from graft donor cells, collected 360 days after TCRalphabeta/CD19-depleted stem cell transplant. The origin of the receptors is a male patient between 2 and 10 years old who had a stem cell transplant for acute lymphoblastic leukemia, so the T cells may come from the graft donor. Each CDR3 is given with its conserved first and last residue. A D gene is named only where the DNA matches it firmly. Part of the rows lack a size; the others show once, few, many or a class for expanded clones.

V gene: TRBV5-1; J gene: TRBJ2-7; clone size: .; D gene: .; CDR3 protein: CASSLEAGSSYEQYF; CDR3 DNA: TGCGCCAGCAGCTTGGAGGCGGGATCTTCCTACGAGCAGTACTTC
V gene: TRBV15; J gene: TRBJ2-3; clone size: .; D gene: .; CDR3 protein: CATSRFQEGRADTQYF; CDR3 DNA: TGTGCCACCAGCAGATTCCAGGAGGGAAGAGCAGATACGCAGTATTTT
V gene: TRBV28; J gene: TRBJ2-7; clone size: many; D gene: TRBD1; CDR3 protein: CASLRQGAYEQYF; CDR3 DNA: TGTGCCAGCCTTCGACAGGGGGCCTACGAGCAGTACTTC
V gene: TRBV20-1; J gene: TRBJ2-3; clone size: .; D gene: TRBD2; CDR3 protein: CSASGRRGDTQYF; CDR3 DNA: TGCAGTGCTAGCGGGAGGCGGGGAGATACGCAGTATTTT
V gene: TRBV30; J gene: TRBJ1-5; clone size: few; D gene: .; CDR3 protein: CAWNTGSYQPQHF; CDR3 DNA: TGTGCCTGGAATACAGGGTCCTATCAGCCCCAGCATTTT
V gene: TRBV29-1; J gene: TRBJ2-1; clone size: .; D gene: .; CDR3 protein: CSVEVPEAAAYNEQFF; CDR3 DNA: TGCAGCGTTGAGGTACCGGAGGCAGCAGCCTACAATGAGCAGTTCTTC
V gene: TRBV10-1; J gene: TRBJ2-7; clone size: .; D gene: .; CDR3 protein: CASSAGANYEQYF; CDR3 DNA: TGCGCCAGCAGTGCGGGAGCCAACTACGAGCAGTACTTC
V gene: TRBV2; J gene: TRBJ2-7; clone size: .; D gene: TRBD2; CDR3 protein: CASSGLDSGGAFWEQYF; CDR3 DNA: TGTGCCAGCAGTGGGTTGGATAGCGGGGGGGCTTTCTGGGAGCAGTACTTC
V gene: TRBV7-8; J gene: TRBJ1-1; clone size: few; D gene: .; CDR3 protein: CASSLAVQGRGTEAFF; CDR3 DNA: TGTGCCAGCAGCTTAGCGGTACAGGGAAGAGGGACTGAAGCTTTCTTT
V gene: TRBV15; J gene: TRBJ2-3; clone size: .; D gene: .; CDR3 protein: CATSRGDQTGPEDTDTQYF; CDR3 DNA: TGTGCCACCAGCAGAGGAGACCAAACAGGGCCCGAGGACACAGATACGCAGTATTTT
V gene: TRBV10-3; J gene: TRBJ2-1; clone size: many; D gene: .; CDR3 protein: CAISRRNEQFF; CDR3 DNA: TGTGCCATCAGCCGGCGGAATGAGCAGTTCTTC
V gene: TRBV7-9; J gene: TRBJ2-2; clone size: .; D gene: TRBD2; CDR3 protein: CASSVASGTNTGELFF; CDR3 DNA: TGTGCCAGCAGCGTAGCTAGCGGAACGAACACCGGGGAGCTGTTTTTT
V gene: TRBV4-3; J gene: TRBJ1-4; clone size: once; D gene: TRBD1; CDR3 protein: CASSQGTGALKKLFF; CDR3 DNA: TGCGCCAGCAGCCAAGGTACAGGGGCGTTGAAAAAACTGTTTTTT
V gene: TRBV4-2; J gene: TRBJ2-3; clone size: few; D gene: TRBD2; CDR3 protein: CASSQTSGDVDTQYF; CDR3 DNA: TGTGCCAGCAGCCAGACTAGCGGTGACGTTGATACGCAGTATTTT
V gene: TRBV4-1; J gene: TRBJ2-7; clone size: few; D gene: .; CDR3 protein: CASSQVDLGRYEQYF; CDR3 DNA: TGCGCCAGCAGCCAAGTGGACCTAGGTCGGTACGAGCAGTACTTC
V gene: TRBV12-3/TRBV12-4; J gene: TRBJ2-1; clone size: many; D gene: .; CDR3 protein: CASSWSPQDEQFF; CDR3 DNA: TGTGCCAGCAGTTGGTCCCCGCAGGATGAGCAGTTCTTC
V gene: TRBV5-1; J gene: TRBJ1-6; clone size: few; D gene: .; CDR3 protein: CASSRTGPNSPLHF; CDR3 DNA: TGCGCCAGCAGCCGTACAGGGCCTAATTCACCCCTCCACTTT
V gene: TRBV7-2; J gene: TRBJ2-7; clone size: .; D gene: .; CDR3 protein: CASSRERAYEQYF; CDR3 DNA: TGTGCCAGCAGCCGGGAAAGGGCCTACGAGCAGTACTTC
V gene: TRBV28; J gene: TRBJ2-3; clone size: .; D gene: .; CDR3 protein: CASSFGGPDTQYF; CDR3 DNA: TGTGCCAGCAGTTTTGGGGGCCCAGATACGCAGTATTTT
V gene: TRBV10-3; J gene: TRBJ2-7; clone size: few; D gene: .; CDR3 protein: CAISGNGGGPEVEQYF; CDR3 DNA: TGTGCCATCAGTGGGAATGGGGGGGGGCCCGAGGTCGAGCAGTACTTC
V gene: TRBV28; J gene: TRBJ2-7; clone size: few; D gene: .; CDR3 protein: CASSFPGDMTYEQYF; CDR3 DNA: TGTGCCAGCAGTTTCCCGGGGGACATGACCTACGAGCAGTACTTC
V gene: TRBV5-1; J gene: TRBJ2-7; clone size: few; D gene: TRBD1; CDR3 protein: CASSHRDRPRYEQYF; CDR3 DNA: TGCGCCAGCAGCCACCGGGACAGGCCTCGCTACGAGCAGTACTTC
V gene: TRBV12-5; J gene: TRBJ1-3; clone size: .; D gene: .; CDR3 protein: CASGLVLGSFTGSSGNTIYF; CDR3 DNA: TGTGCTAGTGGTTTGGTTCTTGGGAGTTTTACAGGGTCCTCTGGAAACACCATATATTTT
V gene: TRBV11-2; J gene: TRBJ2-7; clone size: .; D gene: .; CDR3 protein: CASSLSGQLYEQYF; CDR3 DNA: TGTGCCAGCAGCTTATCCGGACAGCTATACGAGCAGTACTTC
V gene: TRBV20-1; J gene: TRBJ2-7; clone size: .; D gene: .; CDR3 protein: CSARSQGNYEQYF; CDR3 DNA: TGCAGTGCTAGAAGTCAGGGGAATTACGAGCAGTACTTC
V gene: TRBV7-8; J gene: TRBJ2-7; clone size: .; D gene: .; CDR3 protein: CASSFPRPYEQYF; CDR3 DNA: TGTGCCAGCAGCTTCCCCCGCCCTTACGAGCAGTACTTC
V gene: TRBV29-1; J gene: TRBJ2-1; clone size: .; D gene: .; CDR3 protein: CSVEVEQFF; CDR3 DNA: TGCAGCGTTGAAGTCGAGCAGTTCTTC
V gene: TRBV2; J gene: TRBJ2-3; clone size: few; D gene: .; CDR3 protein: CASSAGTPTDTQYF; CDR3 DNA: TGTGCCAGCAGTGCGGGCACTCCCACAGATACGCAGTATTTT
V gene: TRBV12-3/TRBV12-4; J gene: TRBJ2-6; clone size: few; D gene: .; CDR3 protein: CASSLNGLSWGANVLTF; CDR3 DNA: TGTGCCAGCAGTTTAAATGGTCTCTCGTGGGGGGCCAACGTCCTGACTTTC